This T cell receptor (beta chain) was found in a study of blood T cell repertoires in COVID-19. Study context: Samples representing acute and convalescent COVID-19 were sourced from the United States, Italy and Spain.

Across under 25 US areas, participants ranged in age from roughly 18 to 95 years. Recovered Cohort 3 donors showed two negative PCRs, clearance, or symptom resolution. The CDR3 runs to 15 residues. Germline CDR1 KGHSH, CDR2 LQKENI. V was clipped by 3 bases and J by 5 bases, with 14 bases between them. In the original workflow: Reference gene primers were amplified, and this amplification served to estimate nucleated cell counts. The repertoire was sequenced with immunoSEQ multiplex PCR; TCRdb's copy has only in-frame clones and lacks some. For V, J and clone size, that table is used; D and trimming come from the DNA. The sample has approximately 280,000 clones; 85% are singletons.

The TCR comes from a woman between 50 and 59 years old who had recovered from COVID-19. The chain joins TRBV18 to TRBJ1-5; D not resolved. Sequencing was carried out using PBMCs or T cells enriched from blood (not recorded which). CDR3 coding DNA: TGTGCCAGCTCACCGGGATTAGAGGGATATCAGCCCCAGCATTTT. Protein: CASSPGLEGYQPQHF.